Following are 5 T cell receptor beta chains from one sample sequenced in a study of blood T cell repertoires in COVID-19. Measured with immunoSEQ multiplex PCR; TCRdb has only the in-frame clones, and not every one. The sample lists more than 80,000 clones, about four fifths seen once, with less than 20% in the top ten. Sequenced input: peripheral blood. These receptors were obtained from a woman older than 75 with active or convalescent COVID-19.

DNA of the CDR3: TGTGCCAGCAGTCGGGTGGGTCAAGAGACCCAGTACTTC. Translation gives CASSRVGQETQYF. The chain has TRBV7-3 and TRBJ2-5; D is uncertain. The CDR3 runs to 13 residues. V shed 6 bases and J shed 2 bases, with 10 bases lying between them. Germline CDR1 is SGHTA and CDR2 is FQGTGA.

The chain recombines TRBV7-9 with TRBJ2-3, with 9 bases lining up with TRBD2. The CDR3 runs 18 residues. Germline V gives CDR1 SEHNR, CDR2 FQNEAQ (reference sequence). Trimming cost V 2 bases and J 1 base; bases outside gene matches: 10. CDR3 protein: CASSLSGGGAGGTDTQYF. CDR3 coding DNA: TGTGCCAGCAGCTTATCAGGCGGGGGGGCCGGTGGCACAGATACGCAGTATTTT. The variable domain in full, completed from reference TRBV7-9 and TRBJ2-3, reads DTGVSQNPRHKITKRGQNVTFRCDPISEHNRLYWYRQTLGQGPEFLTYFQNEAQLEKSRLLSDRFSAERPKGSFSTLEIQRTEQGDSAMYLCASSLSGGGAGGTDTQYFGPGTRLTVL.

The V and J genes are TRBV28 and TRBJ2-7; D is unresolved. The length of the CDR3 is 15 residues. Germline V gene sequence: CDR1 MDHEN, CDR2 SYDVKM. The germline V and J ends were trimmed by 6 bases and 4 bases, with 19 bases remaining between them. The CDR3, as DNA: TGTGCCAGCAGGACCACAGAGTCGGCGAATTACGAGCAGTACTTC. It translates to CASRTTESANYEQYF.

The genes are TRBV7-2 and TRBJ2-6; tentatively, D is TRBD2 (7 bases). Trimming cost V 5 bases and J 1 base, with 18 bases left between them. The CDR3 covers 18 residues. Germline V gene data show CDR1 as SGHTA and CDR2 as FQGNSA. The CDR3 DNA follows: TGTGCCAGCAGCAAGGGGGGGCCTCGAGTATCTGGGGCCAACGTCCTGACTTTC. The encoded protein is CASSKGGPRVSGANVLTF.

The chain has TRBV9 and TRBJ2-2; D might be TRBD1 (5 bases). The V end was cut by 0 bases, the J end by 4 bases, with 13 bases between. Germline lookup yields CDR1 SGDLS and CDR2 YYNGEE. The CDR3 is 16 residues long. CDR3 DNA sequence: TGTGCCAGCAGCGTAGCTCAGGGCCATGGCACCGGGGAGCTGTTTTTT. This codes for CASSVAQGHGTGELFF.